This TCR beta chain stems from a study of T-cell memory formation after mild COVID-19. Overall study context: For the most part, TCR clusters were specific to one donor.

This CDR3 spans 17 amino acids. The 5'RACE method, run with constant-segment primers, produced TCR alpha and TCR beta cDNA libraries (carrying sample barcodes and UMIs). TCRdb re-analysed the 5' RACE reads in MiXCR, keeping a single row per CDR3 protein. The sample contains some 200,000 distinct CDR3 sequences, 7.5% to 10% of which appear only once. Study-wide results and limits: Mainly CM and EM harbored the contracting CD4+ clones; mainly EMRA harbored the CD8+ ones. Cross-reactive memory seemingly joined, as some responding clones were found in pre-infection memory.

For this clonotype: Its target is not known.

The clonotype originates from a man aged 18 to 29 who had mild COVID-19 (a few samples of this study predate the infection). Cell type and time point are not known. Specimen: PBMCs or a T cell subset sorted from them (not recorded which). This rearrangement joins TRBV21-1 to TRBJ2-2; TRBD2 is the table's D call, not checked against the DNA. TRBV21-1 is described as a pseudogene. The CDR3 DNA is TGTGCCAGCACCCAAAAGTTAATGGGAGGGAACACCGGGGAGCTGTTTTTT. Translated: CASTQKLMGGNTGELFF.